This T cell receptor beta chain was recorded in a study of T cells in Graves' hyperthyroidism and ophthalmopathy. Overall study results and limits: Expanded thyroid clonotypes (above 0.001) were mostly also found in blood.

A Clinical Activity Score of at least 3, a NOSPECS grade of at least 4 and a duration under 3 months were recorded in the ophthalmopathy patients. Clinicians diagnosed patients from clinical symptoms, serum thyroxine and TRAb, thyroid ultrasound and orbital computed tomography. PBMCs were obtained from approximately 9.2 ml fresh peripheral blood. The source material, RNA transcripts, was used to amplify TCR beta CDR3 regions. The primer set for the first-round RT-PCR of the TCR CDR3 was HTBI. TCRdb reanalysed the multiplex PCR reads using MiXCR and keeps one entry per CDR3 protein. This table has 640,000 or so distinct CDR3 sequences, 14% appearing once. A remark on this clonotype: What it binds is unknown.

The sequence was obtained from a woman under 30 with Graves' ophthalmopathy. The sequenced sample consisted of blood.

The CDR3 loop reads CSAKRLGYSGSGELFF. The CDR3 region has the DNA TGCAGTGCTAAACGTCTTGGATACAGCGGGTCCGGGGAGCTGTTTTTT. The V gene is TRBV20-1, the J gene TRBJ2-2; D is perhaps TRBD2 (6 bases). The CDR3 spans 16 residues. The V end was cut by 4 bases, the J end by 6 bases, with 21 bases between. Germline-derived CDR1 and CDR2 are DFQATT and SNEGSKA (reference sequence).